One and the same sample provided the 16 T cell receptor beta chains below, sequenced in a study of response to subunit inactivated influenza vaccine (dated by TCRdb to the late 2010s). To prepare the library, RT-PCR was applied. For sequencing, an Illumina HiSeq 2500 was employed. Using fastp trimming at Q25 and MiXCR clonotype assembly, TCRdb reanalyzed the public sequencing data and kept in-frame beta chains. All rows with the same CDR3 protein become a single entry with the most common DNA and genes. The sample has roughly 500,000 distinct CDR3 sequences on record, 15% to 20% of them singletons. 2.5% to 3.5% of the sample is held by the ten biggest clonotypes. The sample consisted of CD4+ T cells sorted from PBMCs, taken approximately 25 months after vaccination. The receptors originated from a man aged 45 to 70 who received an inactivated influenza vaccine. Donor details come from another sample of the same person, matched by shared clones.

This clonotype was counted between two and nine times. The chain couples TRBV5-1 to TRBJ1-6, with D possibly matching TRBD1 (5 bases). Trimming removed 0 bases at V and 9 bases at J, with 13 bases between. The CDR3 has 15 residues. Germline CDR1 and CDR2: SGHRS and YFSETQ. The CDR3 sequence: CASSLVPGAGSPLHF. CDR3 DNA: TGCGCCAGCAGCTTGGTTCCCGGGGCCGGTTCACCCCTCCACTTT. Looking up the rest from reference TRBV5-1 and TRBJ1-6 gives the full variable domain: KAGVTQTPRYLIKTRGQQVTLSCSPISGHRSVSWYQQTPGQGLQFLFEYFSETQRNKGNFPGRFSGRQFSNSRSEMNVSTLELGDSALYLCASSLVPGAGSPLHFGNGTRLTVT.

The chain links TRBV5-5 to TRBJ2-7; 7 nucleotides align to TRBD1. Germline values: CDR1 SGHKS, CDR2 YYEKEE (reference sequence). J lost 4 bases, V lost 4 bases, and 5 bases had no gene match. This CDR3 contains 13 residues. CDR3 sequence reads: CASSDRQGYEQYF. The CDR3 DNA is TGTGCCAGCAGCGATCGACAGGGATACGAGCAGTACTTC.

The chain carries TRBV3-1 and TRBJ1-1; D unresolved. The V end lost 3 bases, the J end lost 1 base, and 9 bases lay between the germline ends. Germline CDR1 and CDR2: LGHDT and YNNKEL (reference sequence). The CDR3 covers 14 residues. In DNA, the CDR3 is TGTGCCAGCAGCCAGCAGGCCCAGAACACTGAAGCTTTCTTT. Translating gives CASSQQAQNTEAFF.

J is TRBJ2-1 and V is TRBV5-1, with 10 bases identical to TRBD2. V trimming: 4 bases; J trimming: 12 bases; junction bases outside the gene matches: 7. CDR3 length: 13 amino acids. Germline V gives CDR1 SGHRS, CDR2 YFSETQ. The CDR3 loop reads CASSPSGRAAQFF. The DNA of the CDR3 is TGCGCCAGCAGCCCCAGCGGGAGGGCTGCGCAGTTCTTC.

The chain's CDR3 is CASSLEGGGAHGQFF. The CDR3 DNA reads as TGTGCCAGCAGTTTAGAGGGCGGGGGGGCCCATGGGCAGTTCTTC. The chain couples TRBV12-3 or TRBV12-4 to TRBJ2-1; 9 bases agree with TRBD2. With V trimmed by 1 base and J by 12 bases, 10 bases remained unmatched. The CDR3 length is 15 residues.

This clonotype appeared a few times. The chain recombines TRBV7-2 with TRBJ2-7; 7 bases align to TRBD1. Germline assignment: CDR1 SGHTA and CDR2 FQGNSA. J gave up 3 bases and V 5 bases, and 10 bases lay outside the gene matches. This CDR3 is built from 15 residues. CDR3 nucleotide sequence: TGTGCCAGCAGCCCGACCGGGACAGCCAACTACGAGCAGTACTTC. This codes for CASSPTGTANYEQYF.

This clonotype has more than one count but fewer than ten. The rearrangement uses TRBV7-2 and TRBJ2-7; a weak D match, TRBD1 (5 bases). The CDR3 has 14 residues. V lost 4 bases to trimming and J lost 3 bases, with 13 bases between them. Germline values: CDR1 SGHTA, CDR2 FQGNSA. The CDR3 here is CASSSRTPFYEQYF. The CDR3 nucleotides are TGTGCCAGCAGCTCCCGGACACCTTTCTACGAGCAGTACTTC.

The chain links TRBV29-1 to TRBJ2-3; no clear D gene. V was trimmed by 3 bases and J by 2 bases, leaving 6 bases between them. This CDR3 is 12 amino acids long. Germline V lookup: CDR1 SQVTM, CDR2 ANQGSEA. This CDR3 reads CSVDSSTDTQYF. In nucleotides, the CDR3 is TGCAGCGTTGATAGCTCCACAGATACGCAGTATTTT.

This clonotype was seen ten or more times. The rearrangement links TRBV7-9 to TRBJ2-7; D is possibly TRBD1 or TRBD2 (6 bases each). The V gene lost 5 bases and the J gene lost 2 bases, with 13 bases spanning the gap. CDR1 SEHNR and CDR2 FQNEAQ come from the germline V gene (reference sequence). CDR3 length: 14 amino acids. Here the CDR3 reads CASSLAGHTYEQYF. The CDR3 DNA sequence: TGTGCCAGCAGCCTGGCGGGACATACCTACGAGCAGTACTTC. Full variable domain (remainder filled in from reference TRBV7-9 and TRBJ2-7): DTGVSQNPRHKITKRGQNVTFRCDPISEHNRLYWYRQTLGQGPEFLTYFQNEAQLEKSRLLSDRFSAERPKGSFSTLEIQRTEQGDSAMYLCASSLAGHTYEQYFGPGTRLTVT.

The CDR3 spells CASSRLGQVPSNEQFF. CDR3 DNA sequence: TGTGCCAGCTCTCGATTGGGACAGGTACCATCCAATGAGCAGTTCTTC. V gene TRBV18 combines with J gene TRBJ2-1; 8 nucleotides agree with TRBD1. This CDR3 is built from 16 residues. Germline V gene sequence: CDR1 KGHSH, CDR2 LQKENI. After removal of 6 bases from V and 6 bases from J, the junction contained 13 bases not matched to a gene.

A single count supports this clonotype. The V and J genes are TRBV28 and TRBJ2-6; 7 bases are shared with TRBD1. V shed 6 bases, J shed 0 bases, and the junction held 11 bases outside the gene matches. Germline V gives CDR1 MDHEN, CDR2 SYDVKM. The CDR3 runs 18 residues. The DNA of the CDR3 is TGTGCCAGCAGATGGACCGGGACAGCCAACTCTGGGGCCAACGTCCTGACTTTC. It encodes CASRWTGTANSGANVLTF.

This clonotype occurred a few times. The rearrangement uses TRBV10-3 and TRBJ2-4, with D tentatively TRBD2 (5 bases). This CDR3 has 14 residues. Trimming removed 0 bases from V and 6 bases from J, with 9 bases in between. Germline values: CDR1 ENHRY, CDR2 SYGVKD. This CDR3 reads CAISESSAGNIQYF. The DNA of the CDR3 is TGTGCCATCAGTGAGTCTAGCGCGGGAAACATTCAGTACTTC.

The chain combines TRBV6-2 or TRBV6-3 with TRBJ1-2; 12 nucleotides match TRBD1. CDR1 MNHEY and CDR2 SVGEGT come from the germline V gene. The CDR3 runs to 17 residues. After removal of 5 bases from V and 3 bases from J, the junction contained 10 bases not matched to a gene. The CDR3 DNA reads TGTGCCAGCAGTCGCCCGCCTGGGACAGGGGGCTACTATGGCTACACCTTC. It is translated as CASSRPPGTGGYYGYTF.

J is TRBJ2-7 and V is TRBV3-1; 7 bases are shared with TRBD1. The CDR3 loop spans 17 amino acids. Germline V gene sequence: CDR1 LGHDT, CDR2 YNNKEL (reference sequence). J gave up 11 bases and V 1 base, and 20 bases lay outside the gene matches. CDR3: CASSQGGLVQGVGKKYF. CDR3 in DNA: TGTGCCAGCAGCCAAGGAGGTCTCGTCCAGGGGGTCGGGAAGAAGTACTTC.

The chain joins TRBV29-1 to TRBJ1-1, with 7 nucleotides matching TRBD1. Germline CDR1 reads SQVTM; CDR2 reads ANQGSEA. V was clipped by 1 base and J by 4 bases; unmatched bases: 6. The CDR3 has 14 residues. CDR3 DNA sequence: TGCAGCGTTGAAGTGCGGACAGGCCGCACTGAAGCTTTCTTT. Translated, it gives CSVEVRTGRTEAFF. The entire variable domain, with the rest obtained from reference TRBV29-1 and TRBJ1-1, is as follows: SAVISQKPSRDICQRGTSLTIQCQVDSQVTMMFWYRQQPGQSLTLIATANQGSEATYESGFVIDKFPISRPNLTFSTLTVSNMSPEDSSIYLCSVEVRTGRTEAFFGQGTRLTVV.

The rearrangement joins TRBV23-1 to TRBJ2-7; 7 nucleotides align to TRBD1. TRBV23-1 is designated an ORF whose function remains uncertain. The length of the CDR3 is 14 residues. V lost 8 bases and J lost 4; bases outside the gene matches: 11. The CDR3: CASPGTGQQYEQYF. Here the CDR3 DNA reads TGCGCCAGCCCTGGGACGGGACAGCAATACGAGCAGTACTTC.